One sample yielded the 26 T cell receptor beta chains listed below, sequenced in a study of CXCR3-negative and CXCR3-positive naive CD8 T cells. Broader study findings: CXCR3-positive naive cells carried more hydrophobic TRB CDR3s than CXCR3-negative ones.

These receptors are not linked to any known antigen. cDNA libraries for TRB were generated by 5' RACE incorporating UMI labels. TCRdb processed the 5' RACE reads again and assigns one entry to each CDR3 protein, with no DNA. The ten most abundant clones cover nearly 0.85% of a sample with around 88,000 distinct CDR3 sequences. The specimen was naive CXCR3+ CD8+ T cells from blood. The sample's subset: CD45RO-CCR7+CD27+CD95- naive CD8+ T cells expressing CXCR3 (TNR3+). These receptors all stem from a human donor in good health. Some clones in this sample may be carry-over from other donors' samples.

V and J are TRBV4-3 and TRBJ2-7. Germline CDR1 and CDR2: LGHNA and YSLEER. This CDR3 has 16 amino acids. The CDR3 protein is CASSQDRWTGRREQYF.

The V gene is TRBV6-2 or TRBV6-3, the J gene TRBJ2-7; the D gene TCRdb calls, TRBD2, cannot be checked with no DNA. The CDR3 loop spans 15 amino acids. CDR1 is MNHEY, CDR2 SVGEGT, per germline. CDR3 amino acids: CASSYEAGGGYEQYF.

The chain recombines TRBV27 with TRBJ1-2; TCRdb proposes TRBD1, but this gene call is untestable without DNA. The CDR3 extends over 15 amino acids. Germline CDR1 MNHEY, CDR2 SMNVEV (reference sequence). The CDR3 is CASRTGGGVNYGYTF.

The rearrangement uses TRBV28 and TRBJ2-3; TCRdb names TRBD2, which stays unverified in the absence of DNA. This CDR3 contains 15 residues. The V gene's germline CDR1 is MDHEN and CDR2 SYDVKM. Here the CDR3 reads CASSSTRGPLDAQYF.

The V and J genes are TRBV7-9 and TRBJ2-2. Germline V gene data show CDR1 as SEHNR and CDR2 as FQNEAQ (reference sequence). The CDR3 is 15 amino acids. The CDR3 sequence: CASSQGPTNTGELFF.

The CDR3 region is CASNILSGWYNEQFF. The gene calls are TRBV28 and TRBJ2-1; TCRdb reports TRBD2, a call that lacks DNA to check it against. The CDR3 has 15 residues. Germline V gives CDR1 MDHEN, CDR2 SYDVKM.

The chain uses TRBV28 and TRBJ2-3; TCRdb picks TRBD2, but there is no DNA to check that call. This CDR3 is built from 18 residues. The V gene's germline CDR1 is MDHEN and CDR2 SYDVKM. CDR3 protein: CASSFPRTSERSPDTQYF.

This sequence joins TRBV28 and TRBJ2-6. CDR1 and CDR2 (germline): MDHEN, SYDVKM. The CDR3 totals 15 residues. CDR3 sequence reads: CASSYYSSGANVLTF.

The J gene is TRBJ2-5, the V gene TRBV28. The CDR3 runs to 13 residues. Germline values: CDR1 MDHEN, CDR2 SYDVKM. The CDR3 loop is CASSFLGKETQYF.

The V call is TRBV10-3, the J call TRBJ1-1. Per the germline V gene, CDR1 is ENHRY and CDR2 is SYGVKD. The CDR3 is made up of 15 amino acids. The CDR3 loop reads CAISEHEGMGTEAFF.

This chain joins TRBV7-9 and TRBJ2-5; TCRdb names TRBD1, which stays unverified in the absence of DNA. Germline V lookup: CDR1 SEHNR, CDR2 FQNEAQ (reference sequence). CDR3 length: 14 amino acids. CDR3 region: CASSPPLRKETQYF.

The V gene is TRBV2, the J gene TRBJ1-1. This CDR3 region has 14 residues. Germline CDR1 is SNHLY and CDR2 is FYNNEI. CDR3 in amino acids: CASGRNPVNTEAFF.

This chain connects TRBV6-2 or TRBV6-3 to TRBJ2-2. From germline, CDR1 is MNHEY and CDR2 SVGEGT. The length of the CDR3 is 13 residues. Here the CDR3 reads CASSYSNTGELFF.

The V gene is TRBV28, the J gene TRBJ1-1. The CDR3 consists of 16 residues. Germline-derived CDR1 and CDR2 are MDHEN and SYDVKM. CDR3 protein: CASSSPAGAELTEAFF. Full variable domain (outside the CDR3, taken from reference TRBV28 and TRBJ1-1): DVKVTQSSRYLVKRTGEKVFLECVQDMDHENMFWYRQDPGLGLRLIYFSYDVKMKEKGDIPEGYSVSREKKERFSLILESASTNQTSMYLCASSSPAGAELTEAFFGQGTRLTVV.

The CDR3 protein is CASSELDEQFF. The chain is built from TRBV28 and TRBJ2-1; TCRdb picks TRBD2, but there is no DNA to check that call. The CDR3 is made up of 11 amino acids. CDR1 is MDHEN, CDR2 SYDVKM, per germline.

The chain combines TRBV7-9 with TRBJ2-2. The CDR3 contains 15 residues. Per the germline V gene, CDR1 is SEHNR and CDR2 is FQNEAQ (reference sequence). The CDR3 sequence is CASSYSGRLDGELFF.

The chain uses TRBV25-1 and TRBJ1-4; TCRdb reports TRBD1, a call that lacks DNA to check it against. The CDR3 has 20 amino acids. The germline CDR1 and CDR2 sequences are MGHDK and SYGVNS. CDR3 loop: CASSDGTAIFLGRNNEKLFF.

The rearrangement uses TRBV7-6 and TRBJ2-7; TCRdb names TRBD2, which stays unverified in the absence of DNA. Per the germline V gene, CDR1 is SGHVS and CDR2 is FNYEAQ. The CDR3 totals 15 residues. The CDR3 loop is CASSLTSGGGVEQYF.

The chain links TRBV25-1 to TRBJ1-1; the TCRdb D gene call, TRBD1, has no DNA to confirm it. In germline, CDR1 is MGHDK, CDR2 SYGVNS. This CDR3 is built from 15 residues. CDR3 sequence: CASSESGQPNTEAFF.

The chain has TRBV7-8 and TRBJ2-5; as DNA is missing, the TRBD1 call by TCRdb cannot be tested. The CDR3 extends over 15 amino acids. The germline CDR1 and CDR2 sequences are SGHVS and FQNEAQ. CDR3 region: CASSLSEWGEETQYF.

CDR3 sequence: CASSSVSWPYEQYF. This chain uses TRBV6-2 or TRBV6-3 with TRBJ2-7. Germline V gene lookup returns CDR1 MNHEY and CDR2 SVGEGT. CDR3 length: 14 residues.

J is TRBJ2-1 and V is TRBV28; TCRdb gives TRBD1 as the D gene, but with no DNA this cannot be confirmed. The germline CDR1 and CDR2 sequences are MDHEN and SYDVKM. The CDR3 sequence is 15 residues long. The CDR3 region is CASTQFGQGVYEQFF.

V gene TRBV11-2 combines with J gene TRBJ2-1; TCRdb's D gene call, TRBD1, goes unchecked for lack of DNA. The CDR3 sequence is 16 residues long. Looked up from germline, CDR1 is SGHAT and CDR2 is FQNNGV. The CDR3 spells CASSLYGVGRWDEQFF.

The chain joins TRBV27 to TRBJ1-6; TCRdb's D call, TRBD1, is unchecked because there is no DNA. CDR3 length equals 15 residues. Germline assignment: CDR1 MNHEY and CDR2 SMNVEV (reference sequence). Here the CDR3 reads CASSPRTGGKSPLHF.

The chain has TRBV11-3 and TRBJ2-5; TCRdb lists TRBD2, though no DNA is available to test this call. The CDR3 extends over 13 amino acids. Germline CDR1 reads SGHNT; CDR2 reads YENEEA. Here the CDR3 reads CASSRTQAETQYF.

V gene TRBV10-3 combines with J gene TRBJ2-5. Germline V gives CDR1 ENHRY, CDR2 SYGVKD. CDR3 length: 13 residues. The CDR3 protein is CAISETAKRTQYF.